Sequencing of this TCR beta chain was carried out in a study of cytomegalovirus exposure and HLA in healthy donors. The PCR employed 60 Vbeta primers together with 13 Jbeta primers. Sequenced by immunoSEQ multiplex PCR; TCRdb stores in-frame clones only, minus some. The sample includes 200,000 to 300,000 clones, roughly 80% of them seen just once. Sequencing was carried out using PBMCs. The receptor's source is a woman aged 40 to 55 in good health and CMV-seropositive.

CDR3 coding DNA: TGTGCCAGCAGCTTAGAACTAGCGGGGGGGAGGAGCACAGATACGCAGTATTTT. Translating it yields CASSLELAGGRSTDTQYF. V is TRBV7-2 and J is TRBJ2-3; TRBD2 agrees at 13 bases. The CDR3 runs to 18 residues. Losses at the gene ends were 1 base for V and 0 bases for J; bases not matched to a gene: 4. Germline values: CDR1 SGHTA, CDR2 FQGNSA.